These 18 T cell receptor beta chains share one sample of origin, sequenced in a study of blood T cell repertoires in COVID-19 (dated by TCRdb to 2020 to 2022). Library preparation employed the immunoSEQ multiplex PCR assay. This is the immuneACCESS table as TCRdb keeps it, with only in-frame sequences that have V and J called. A part of the clones is gone; compared with another copy, unresolved V genes explain less than half, and the rest is unexplained. The sample table contains roughly 230,000 clones; only one count was recorded for about nine tenths of them. 3% to 4% of the sample comes from the top ten. Sequenced material: PBMCs or T cells enriched from blood (not recorded which). These receptor sequences come from a woman under 40 with acute COVID-19.

The chain combines TRBV4-3 with TRBJ2-6, with 9 positions matching TRBD1. After removal of 0 bases from V and 0 bases from J, the junction contained 6 bases not matched to a gene. Germline V gives CDR1 LGHNA, CDR2 YSLEER. This CDR3 contains 19 residues. The CDR3 protein is CASSQDYGTGFSGANVLTF. The CDR3 nucleotides are TGCGCCAGCAGCCAAGATTATGGGACAGGGTTCTCTGGGGCCAACGTCCTGACTTTC.

The CDR3 sequence: CASSLDPQGTYNSPLHF. CDR3 DNA sequence: TGTGCCAGCAGCCTCGACCCACAGGGAACCTATAATTCACCCCTCCACTTT. The V call is TRBV5-5, the J call TRBJ1-6; D is perhaps TRBD1 (6 bases). In germline, CDR1 is SGHKS, CDR2 YYEKEE (reference sequence). V shed 4 bases and J shed 2 bases, with 16 bases lying between them. CDR3 size: 17 residues. Combining the CDR3 with reference TRBV5-5 and TRBJ1-6 gives the whole variable domain DAGVTQSPTHLIKTRGQQVTLRCSPISGHKSVSWYQQVLGQGPQFIFQYYEKEERGRGNFPDRFSARQFPNYSSELNVNALLLGDSALYLCASSLDPQGTYNSPLHFGNGTRLTVT.

The rearrangement links TRBV27 to TRBJ1-6, with 9 bases matching TRBD1. The V gene's germline CDR1 is MNHEY and CDR2 SMNVEV (reference sequence). V shed 9 bases, J shed 10 bases, and the junction held 22 bases outside the gene matches. The CDR3 sequence is 18 residues long. CDR3 loop: CASSFRRDREKWGSPLHF. The CDR3 DNA sequence: TGTGCCAGTAGCTTTCGTCGGGACAGGGAAAAATGGGGATCACCCCTCCACTTT.

V is TRBV3-1 (or the pseudogene TRBV3-2) and J is TRBJ2-2, with D unclear. The germline CDR1 and CDR2 sequences are LGHDT and YNNKEL (reference sequence). V was pared by 10 bases and J by 0 bases, with 12 bases between. This CDR3 comprises 14 residues. DNA of the CDR3: TGTGCCACCTCTACCCTCGCGAACACCGGGGAGCTGTTTTTT. It specifies CATSTLANTGELFF.

V usage is TRBV4-1 and J usage is TRBJ1-1; no clear D gene. The CDR3 runs 15 residues. CDR1 MGHRA and CDR2 YSYEKL come from the germline V gene. With 1 base removed from V and 2 bases from J, the gap between germline ends came to 11 bases. CDR3 loop: CASSQVSGVNTEAFF. DNA of the CDR3: TGCGCCAGCAGCCAAGTGTCCGGGGTAAACACTGAAGCTTTCTTT.

V is TRBV6-5 and J is TRBJ1-2, with 9 bases lining up with TRBD1. The CDR3 has 13 amino acids. Germline-derived CDR1 and CDR2 are MNHEY and SVGAGI. After removal of 7 bases from V and 4 bases from J, the junction contained 4 bases not matched to a gene. The CDR3 nucleotides are TGTGCCAGCACCAAGACAGGGGGCTATGGCTACACCTTC. Translated, it gives CASTKTGGYGYTF.

This chain links TRBV27 with TRBJ2-3, with D perhaps TRBD2 (6 bases). CDR3 length: 16 amino acids. Germline-derived CDR1 and CDR2 are MNHEY and SMNVEV (reference sequence). V dropped 6 bases and J dropped 2 bases, with 18 bases sitting between them. The CDR3 region has the DNA TGTGCCAGCAGGAGGGAATGGGACTCTGTCACAGATACGCAGTATTTT. Protein: CASRREWDSVTDTQYF.

The chain uses TRBV3-1 (or the pseudogene TRBV3-2) and TRBJ2-6; weak D call: TRBD1 (6 bases). This CDR3 is 18 amino acids long. V lost 4 bases, J lost 0 bases, and 16 bases lay in between. Germline CDR1 LGHDT, CDR2 YNNKEL (reference sequence). CDR3 loop: CASSPGQWAFSGANVLTF. CDR3 sequence (DNA): TGTGCCAGCAGCCCCGGACAGTGGGCCTTCTCTGGGGCCAACGTCCTGACTTTC.

The chain carries TRBV5-1 and TRBJ1-4; 11 bases agree with TRBD1. V shed 4 bases and J 0 bases; nucleotides not matched to a gene: 2. Germline CDR1 reads SGHRS; CDR2 reads YFSETQ. The CDR3 sequence is 16 residues long. CDR3 sequence reads: CASSPGQGATNEKLFF. CDR3 bases: TGCGCCAGCAGCCCGGGACAGGGGGCAACTAATGAAAAACTGTTTTTT.

The chain couples TRBV28 to TRBJ2-6, with 11 bases lining up with TRBD1. The V segment lost 5 bases and the J segment 4 bases; nucleotides outside the gene matches: 10. CDR1 is MDHEN, CDR2 SYDVKM, per germline. This CDR3 contains 18 residues. CDR3 nucleotides: TGTGCCAGCAGTAGCCGGGACAGGGGGAGTACCGGGGCCAACGTCCTGACTTTC. It specifies CASSSRDRGSTGANVLTF. The variable domain in full, with the rest retrieved from reference TRBV28 and TRBJ2-6, is DVKVTQSSRYLVKRTGEKVFLECVQDMDHENMFWYRQDPGLGLRLIYFSYDVKMKEKGDIPEGYSVSREKKERFSLILESASTNQTSMYLCASSSRDRGSTGANVLTFGAGSRLTVL.

The J gene is TRBJ1-2, the V gene TRBV19, with TRBD1 matching 9 bases. Germline V lookup: CDR1 LNHDA, CDR2 SQIVND (reference sequence). CDR3 length: 17 residues. V shed 1 base, J shed 6 bases, and the junction held 12 bases outside the gene matches. The CDR3 DNA sequence: TGTGCCAGTAGTATAGGGTCAACCGGGACAGGGCGAAATGGCTACACCTTC. Translation: CASSIGSTGTGRNGYTF. Combining the CDR3 with reference TRBV19 and TRBJ1-2 gives the whole variable domain DGGITQSPKYLFRKEGQNVTLSCEQNLNHDAMYWYRQDPGQGLRLIYYSQIVNDFQKGDIAEGYSVSREKKESFPLTVTSAQKNPTAFYLCASSIGSTGTGRNGYTFGSGTRLTVV.

This clone was recorded once. The genes are TRBV5-5 and TRBJ2-7, with 12 bases matching TRBD2. The CDR3 consists of 15 residues. V lost 4 bases and J lost 3; bases outside the gene matches: 5. In germline, CDR1 is SGHKS, CDR2 YYEKEE (reference sequence). CDR3 sequence reads: CASSLRTSGDYEQYF. For the CDR3, the DNA is TGTGCCAGCAGCCTAAGGACTAGCGGGGACTACGAGCAGTACTTC.

The genes are TRBV6-1 and TRBJ1-2, with D unresolved. V was shortened by 0 bases and J by 6 bases, with 11 bases between the two germline ends. CDR1 MNHNS and CDR2 SASEGT come from the germline V gene. The CDR3 runs 14 residues. CDR3 region: CASSEARSPDGYTF. CDR3 sequence (DNA): TGTGCCAGCAGTGAAGCGAGGTCGCCCGATGGCTACACCTTC.

The V and J genes are TRBV19 and TRBJ1-5, with D unresolved. This CDR3 is built from 13 residues. The germline gives CDR1 LNHDA, CDR2 SQIVND (reference sequence). V lost 6 bases and J lost 4, with 10 bases in between. Here the CDR3 DNA reads TGTGCCAGTAGGAACCTAGGTAATCAGCCCCAGCATTTT. This encodes CASRNLGNQPQHF.

The chain carries TRBV5-1 and TRBJ2-3; 14 bases line up with TRBD2. Trimming at V came to 4 bases and at J to 5 bases, leaving 9 bases not matched to a gene. The CDR3 is 17 residues long. Germline assignment: CDR1 SGHRS and CDR2 YFSETQ. As DNA, the CDR3 is TGCGCCAGCAGCAAAAGACTAGCGGGGGGGCCCGTAGATACGCAGTATTTT. This gives the protein CASSKRLAGGPVDTQYF.

The J gene is TRBJ2-1, the V gene TRBV5-1; D perhaps matches TRBD1 (5 bases). V lost 2 bases and J lost 4, with 10 bases in between. The length of the CDR3 is 14 residues. In germline, CDR1 is SGHRS, CDR2 YFSETQ. The CDR3 sequence: CASSLRGAYNEQFF. CDR3 DNA: TGCGCCAGCAGCTTAAGGGGCGCTTACAATGAGCAGTTCTTC. The full variable domain, rest sourced from reference TRBV5-1 and TRBJ2-1, is KAGVTQTPRYLIKTRGQQVTLSCSPISGHRSVSWYQQTPGQGLQFLFEYFSETQRNKGNFPGRFSGRQFSNSRSEMNVSTLELGDSALYLCASSLRGAYNEQFFGPGTRLTVL.

The rearrangement uses TRBV19 and TRBJ2-3, with D possibly TRBD2 on 6 matching bases. Trimming left V 5 bases short and J 0 bases short, with 21 bases between. CDR1 LNHDA and CDR2 SQIVND come from the germline V gene (reference sequence). The CDR3 loop spans 18 amino acids. The CDR3 protein is CASSASPTSTLSTDTQYF. The CDR3 coding sequence is TGTGCCAGTAGTGCCTCCCCTACTAGCACCCTTAGCACAGATACGCAGTATTTT.

V usage is TRBV6-2 or TRBV6-3 and J usage is TRBJ2-3; D is ambiguous. This CDR3 region has 12 residues. V was cut by 6 bases and J by 6 bases, with 10 bases left in between. Germline loops: CDR1 MNHEY, CDR2 SVGEGT. CDR3 DNA: TGTGCCAGCAGCCACCGGCGGGATACGCAGTATTTT. Translating gives CASSHRRDTQYF.